Below are 16 T cell receptor beta chains sequenced from a single sample in a study of blood T cells in healthy people across ages. Primers used in a second PCR of about 7 to 12 cycles were a sample-barcoded 5' primer and a J-beta primer mix. TCRdb recomputed calls from the 5' RACE reads with MiXCR, one row per CDR3 protein. Of hundreds of thousands of distinct CDR3 sequences listed, around 32% are singletons. Sequences were obtained from blood. The receptor set was obtained from a woman aged 80 or older in good health.

About this clonotype: Its ends do not fully match the called genes, so a read error is possible. The chain links TRBV9 to TRBJ2-7; TRBD1 agrees at 7 bases. The germline V gene has CDR1 SGDLS and CDR2 YYNGEE. The CDR3 spans 14 residues. CDR3 DNA sequence: TGTGACAGCAGCGCAGACGACAGGGACTACGAGCAGTACTTC. Residues: CDSSADDRDYEQYF.

Worth noting for this clonotype: One junction end disagrees with the germline gene, perhaps due to a read error. The chain employs TRBV11-2 and TRBJ1-2, with D possibly TRBD1 on 5 matching bases. The CDR3 has 17 amino acids. CDR1 and CDR2 from the germline V gene are SGHAT and FQNNGV. In DNA, the CDR3 is TGTGCCTGCAGCTTAGACCCCGGGACGGGGGAAGTTCATGGCTACACCTTC. This encodes CACSLDPGTGEVHGYTF.

This clonotype was observed a few times. The CDR3, as DNA: TGTGCCAGCAACAACGCCGGGGGCGGGGGGAAGACCCAGTACTTC. This gives the protein CASNNAGGGGKTQYF. The chain recombines TRBV7-9 with TRBJ2-7, with 8 bases aligning to TRBD2. The J call is uncertain, as TRBJ2-5 better fits the DNA end. The CDR3 is 15 amino acids. Per the germline V gene, CDR1 is SEHNR and CDR2 is FQNEAQ (reference sequence).

About this clonotype: A much bigger clone sits one base away, suggesting this may be a read error. The chain employs TRBV9 and TRBJ2-6, with 13 bases identical to TRBD2. CDR1 is SGDLS and CDR2 is YYNGEE in the germline V gene. The CDR3 spans 19 residues. The CDR3 DNA follows: TGTGCCAGCAGCGCCCGGACTAGCGGGGGTACCTCTGGGGCCAACGTCCGGACTTTC. Its translation is CASSARTSGGTSGANVRTF.

The sample holds many counts of this clonotype. J is TRBJ2-3 and V is TRBV6-2 or TRBV6-3; 11 bases align to TRBD2. The J segment lost 5 bases and the V segment lost 4 bases, leaving 5 bases of the junction unmatched. Germline values: CDR1 MNHEY, CDR2 SVGEGT. The CDR3 sequence is 15 residues long. CDR3 in amino acids: CASSSILAGGDTQYF. For the CDR3, the DNA is TGTGCCAGCAGTTCCATCCTAGCGGGAGGAGATACGCAGTATTTT.

This clonotype was seen at least ten times. The gene calls are TRBV5-1 and TRBJ2-1, with D uncertain. The CDR3 extends over 12 amino acids. Trimming cost V 4 bases and J 8 bases, with 10 bases left between them. Germline lookup yields CDR1 SGHRS and CDR2 YFSETQ. CDR3 loop: CASSPARDEQFF. The DNA of the CDR3 is TGCGCCAGCAGCCCAGCACGCGATGAGCAGTTCTTC.

The CDR3 DNA reads TGTGCCAGCAGCTTACTAGCGGGGGGTGCCGGGGAGCTGTTTTTT. As protein: CASSLLAGGAGELFF. V gene TRBV3-1 combines with J gene TRBJ2-2; 12 bases are a match to TRBD2. CDR1 LGHDT and CDR2 YNNKEL come from the germline V gene (reference sequence). CDR3 length: 15 residues. With 5 bases clipped from V and 6 bases from J, the junction kept 4 bases outside the gene matches.

The rearrangement links TRBV20-1 to TRBJ2-3; tentative D call: TRBD1 (5 bases). Germline CDR1 DFQATT, CDR2 SNEGSKA (reference sequence). This CDR3 region has 16 residues. V gave up 0 bases and J gave up 0 bases, with 13 bases separating them. The CDR3 DNA is TGCAGTGCTAGAGACAGACAGAAAACTAGCACAGATACGCAGTATTTT. Amino acid sequence: CSARDRQKTSTDTQYF.

This clonotype has a count of ten or more. The chain couples TRBV20-1 to TRBJ1-5; unclear D gene. Germline loops: CDR1 DFQATT, CDR2 SNEGSKA (reference sequence). The CDR3 has 13 amino acids. V dropped 0 bases and J dropped 9 bases, with 12 bases sitting between them. CDR3 coding DNA: TGCAGTGCTAGAGATCAGACCCAGTGGCCCCAGCATTTT. Protein sequence: CSARDQTQWPQHF.

This rearrangement joins TRBV20-1 to TRBJ2-3; 8 bases match TRBD2. The trim removed 4 bases at V and 2 bases at J, leaving 11 bases unmatched. The CDR3 sequence is 16 residues long. Germline V gives CDR1 DFQATT, CDR2 SNEGSKA (reference sequence). This chain's CDR3 is CSAIDTSGVLTDTQYF. Written as DNA, the CDR3 is TGCAGTGCTATCGATACTAGCGGAGTACTCACAGATACGCAGTATTTT.

This clonotype was seen at least ten times. Germline and junction disagree at one end, which may indicate a read error. The rearrangement links TRBV6-5 to TRBJ1-5; perhaps TRBD1 as D (5 bases). Looked up from germline, CDR1 is MNHEY and CDR2 is SVGAGI. This CDR3 comprises 16 residues. In DNA form, the CDR3 reads TGTGCCAGCAATTACCCAACAACAGGTTACAATCAGCCCCAGCATTTT. Residues: CASNYPTTGYNQPQHF.

A few counts support this clonotype. The V gene is TRBV3-1, the J gene TRBJ1-4; D possibly corresponds to TRBD1 (6 bases). Trimming took off 0 bases at V and 2 bases at J, with 16 bases between the two ends. The CDR3 has 18 amino acids. CDR1 and CDR2 from the germline V gene are LGHDT and YNNKEL (reference sequence). CDR3 bases: TGTGCCAGCAGCCAAGAAGCCCCGGGGGCGCGGACTAATGAAAAACTGTTTTTT. This sequence encodes CASSQEAPGARTNEKLFF.

Only a few counts were recorded for this clonotype. A much larger clone differs by one base, so this may be a read error. The V and J genes are TRBV5-1 and TRBJ2-7; 10 nucleotides align to TRBD2. Germline V gene data show CDR1 as SGHRS and CDR2 as YFSETQ. The CDR3 is made up of 15 amino acids. Trimming removed 7 bases from V and 1 base from J; junction bases left unmatched: 8. As DNA, the CDR3 is TGCGCCAGCCAAGCCGGACTAGCGGCTTCCTACGAGCAGTACTTC. It translates to CASQAGLAASYEQYF.

V gene TRBV7-9 combines with J gene TRBJ2-7; D uncertain. Germline CDR1 SEHNR, CDR2 FQNEAQ (reference sequence). The CDR3 extends over 12 amino acids. With 4 bases removed from V and 4 bases from J, the gap between germline ends came to 8 bases. The CDR3 DNA reads TGTGCCAGCAGCTCAAGTCAATACGAGCAGTACTTC. As protein: CASSSSQYEQYF.

Only a few counts were recorded for this clonotype. The chain carries TRBV15 and TRBJ2-2; TRBD1 is a possible D gene (5 bases). Trimming cost V 0 bases and J 2 bases, with 13 bases left between them. Germline V lookup: CDR1 LNHNV, CDR2 YYDKDF (reference sequence). This CDR3 contains 17 residues. DNA for the CDR3: TGTGCCACCAGCAGAGATACAGGAAGGGGTAACACCGGGGAGCTGTTTTTT. Amino acid sequence: CATSRDTGRGNTGELFF.

In this sample, this clonotype turned up a few times. The genes are TRBV7-3 and TRBJ1-1; D gene unclear. Germline V gene lookup returns CDR1 SGHTA and CDR2 FQGTGA. The CDR3 has 14 amino acids. V was pared by 0 bases and J by 3 bases, with 8 bases between. The CDR3 loop reads CASSLTSRDTEAFF. The DNA of the CDR3 is TGTGCCAGCAGCTTAACGTCAAGGGACACTGAAGCTTTCTTT.